This T cell receptor (beta chain) is from a study of blood T cell repertoires in COVID-19. About the research overall: Sources were T cells, B-cell-depleted T cells, or PBMCs; the material itself was cDNA or gDNA.

Trimming left V 8 bases short and J 4 bases short, with 8 bases between. Per the germline V gene, CDR1 is MNHEY and CDR2 is SVGAGI. CDR3 length equals 12 residues. Original data processing: Estimated nucleated cell counts came from reference gene primer amplification. Sequencing used immunoSEQ multiplex PCR; TCRdb keeps in-frame clones, though not all of them. The V and J calls and the clone size are those of that table, but D and trimming were determined from the DNA. The table lists approximately 240,000 clones, roughly 91% of them singletons, with about 0.8% in the top ten. Seattle's enrolled individuals joined amid active infection and were then monitored longitudinally.

V is TRBV6-5 and J is TRBJ2-2, with D tentatively TRBD1 (5 bases). The sample was peripheral blood. The sequence was collected from a man aged 25-45 years with COVID-19, enrolled during active disease. The CDR3, as DNA: TGTGCCAGCTGGGGCAGCACCGGGGAGCTGTTTTTT. This codes for CASWGSTGELFF.